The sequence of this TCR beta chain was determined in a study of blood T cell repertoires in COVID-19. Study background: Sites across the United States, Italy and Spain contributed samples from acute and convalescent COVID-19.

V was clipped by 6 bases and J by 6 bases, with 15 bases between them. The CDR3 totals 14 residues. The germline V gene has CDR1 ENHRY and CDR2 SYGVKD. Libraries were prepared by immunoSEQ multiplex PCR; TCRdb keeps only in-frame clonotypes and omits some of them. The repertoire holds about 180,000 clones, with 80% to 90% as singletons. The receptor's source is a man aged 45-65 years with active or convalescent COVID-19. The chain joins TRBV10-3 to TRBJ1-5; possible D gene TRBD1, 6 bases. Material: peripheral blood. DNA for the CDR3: TGTGCCATCAGGGGGGCAGAGGAGACTCAGCCCCAGCATTTT. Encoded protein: CAIRGAEETQPQHF.